The T cell receptor (beta chain) under discussion was sequenced for a study of breast tumors, draining lymph nodes, adjacent tissues. Findings and limits, study-wide: Tumors had less TCR diversity than lymph nodes, more than nontumor tissue. Findings are consistent with lymph node origin and intratumoral expansion of most tumor T cells. The lymph node origin of tumor T cells was framed as consistent with a hypothesis, not demonstrated.

Using its own MiXCR run on the multiplex PCR reads, TCRdb lists one record per CDR3 protein. This sample carries over 200,000 distinct CDR3 sequences, less than 45% of them seen once, and the ten largest clones take over 3.5%. Axillary draining lymph nodes of breast cancer patients supplied the node samples. From germline, CDR1 is LNHDA and CDR2 SQIVND (reference sequence). The CDR3 extends over 15 amino acids. V was clipped by 4 bases and J by 4 bases; unmatched bases: 7. On this clonotype itself: Its specificity is not known.

Input material: axillary lymph node tissue. The V and J genes are TRBV19 and TRBJ1-1, with TRBD1 identical over 9 bases. The TCR was taken from a female donor with breast cancer. Some clones in this sample may be carry-over from other donors' samples. The CDR3 DNA reads TGTGCCAGTAGTACCGAAGGACAGGGGACCACTGAAGCTTTCTTT. It encodes CASSTEGQGTTEAFF. The full variable domain, completed using reference TRBV19 and TRBJ1-1, is DGGITQSPKYLFRKEGQNVTLSCEQNLNHDAMYWYRQDPGQGLRLIYYSQIVNDFQKGDIAEGYSVSREKKESFPLTVTSAQKNPTAFYLCASSTEGQGTTEAFFGQGTRLTVV.